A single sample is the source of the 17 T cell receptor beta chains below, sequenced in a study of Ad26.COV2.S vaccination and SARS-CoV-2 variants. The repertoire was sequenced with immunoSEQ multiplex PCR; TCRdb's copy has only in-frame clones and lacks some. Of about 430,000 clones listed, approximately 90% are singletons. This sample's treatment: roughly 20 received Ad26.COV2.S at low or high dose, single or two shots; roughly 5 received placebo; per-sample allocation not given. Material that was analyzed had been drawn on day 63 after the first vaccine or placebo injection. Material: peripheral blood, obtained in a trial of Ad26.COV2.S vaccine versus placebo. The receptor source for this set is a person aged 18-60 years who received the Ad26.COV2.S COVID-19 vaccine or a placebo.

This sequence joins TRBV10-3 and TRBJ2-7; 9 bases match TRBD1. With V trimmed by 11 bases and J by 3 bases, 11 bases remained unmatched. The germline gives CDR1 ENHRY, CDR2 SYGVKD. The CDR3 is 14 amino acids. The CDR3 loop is CAASHRGPDYEQYF. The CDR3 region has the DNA TGTGCCGCCTCGCACAGGGGGCCGGACTACGAGCAGTACTTC.

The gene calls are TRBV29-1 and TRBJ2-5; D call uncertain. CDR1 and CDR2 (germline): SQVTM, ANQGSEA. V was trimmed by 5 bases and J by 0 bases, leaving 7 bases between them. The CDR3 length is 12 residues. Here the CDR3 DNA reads TGCAGCGTTAGGCGGAACCAAGAGACCCAGTACTTC. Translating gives CSVRRNQETQYF.

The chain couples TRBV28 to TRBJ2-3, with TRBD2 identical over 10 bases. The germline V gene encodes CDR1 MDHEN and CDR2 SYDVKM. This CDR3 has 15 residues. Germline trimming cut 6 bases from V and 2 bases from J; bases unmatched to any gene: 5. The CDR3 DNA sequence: TGTGCCAGCAGCCAGACTAGCGGGTACACAGATACGCAGTATTTT. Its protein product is CASSQTSGYTDTQYF. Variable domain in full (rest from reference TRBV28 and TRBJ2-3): DVKVTQSSRYLVKRTGEKVFLECVQDMDHENMFWYRQDPGLGLRLIYFSYDVKMKEKGDIPEGYSVSREKKERFSLILESASTNQTSMYLCASSQTSGYTDTQYFGPGTRLTVL.

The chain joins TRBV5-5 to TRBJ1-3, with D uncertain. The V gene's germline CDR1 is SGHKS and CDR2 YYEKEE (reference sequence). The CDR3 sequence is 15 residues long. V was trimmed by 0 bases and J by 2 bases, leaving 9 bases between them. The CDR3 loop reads CASSLGQMPGNTIYF. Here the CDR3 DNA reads TGTGCCAGCAGCTTGGGCCAGATGCCTGGAAACACCATATATTTT.

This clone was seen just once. Here the CDR3 DNA reads TGTGCCAGTAGTCCGGACAGGGGGCCATGGGAGACCCAGTACTTC. Protein product: CASSPDRGPWETQYF. The J gene is TRBJ2-5, the V gene TRBV19, with TRBD1 identical over 11 bases. V shed 5 bases and J 5 bases; nucleotides not matched to a gene: 7. The CDR3 sequence is 15 residues long. The germline V gene has CDR1 LNHDA and CDR2 SQIVND (reference sequence).

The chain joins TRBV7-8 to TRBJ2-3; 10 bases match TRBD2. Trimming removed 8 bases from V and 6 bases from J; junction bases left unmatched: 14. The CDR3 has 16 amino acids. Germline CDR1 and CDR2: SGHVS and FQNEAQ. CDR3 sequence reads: CASEVRLAGSGDTQYF. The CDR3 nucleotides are TGTGCCAGCGAAGTTAGACTAGCGGGCTCAGGGGATACGCAGTATTTT.

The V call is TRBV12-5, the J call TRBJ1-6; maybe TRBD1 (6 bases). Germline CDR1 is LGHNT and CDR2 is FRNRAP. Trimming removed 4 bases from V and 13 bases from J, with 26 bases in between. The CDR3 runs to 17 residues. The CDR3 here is CASGSPPTTGAQIPLHF. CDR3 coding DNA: TGTGCTAGTGGTTCGCCACCGACTACGGGGGCGCAGATCCCCCTCCACTTT. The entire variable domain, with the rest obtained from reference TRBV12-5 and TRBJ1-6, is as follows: DARVTQTPRHKVTEMGQEVTMRCQPILGHNTVFWYRQTMMQGLELLAYFRNRAPLDDSGMPKDRFSAEMPDATLATLKIQPSEPRDSAVYFCASGSPPTTGAQIPLHFGNGTRLTVT.

The CDR3 DNA is TGCAGTGCTAGTGGCGCGGAAAACTCCTACAATGAGCAGTTCTTC. Encoded protein: CSASGAENSYNEQFF. V and J are TRBV20-1 and TRBJ2-1; the D is unclear. The CDR3 length is 15 residues. Trimming shortened V by 3 bases and J by 0 bases, and 12 bases separated the two germline ends. Per germline, CDR1 DFQATT and CDR2 SNEGSKA (reference sequence).

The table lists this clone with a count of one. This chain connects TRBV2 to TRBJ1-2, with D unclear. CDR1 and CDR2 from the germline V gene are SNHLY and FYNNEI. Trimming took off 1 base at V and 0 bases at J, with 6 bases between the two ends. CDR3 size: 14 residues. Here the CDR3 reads CASSEDHANYGYTF. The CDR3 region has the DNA TGTGCCAGCAGTGAAGACCACGCTAACTATGGCTACACCTTC.

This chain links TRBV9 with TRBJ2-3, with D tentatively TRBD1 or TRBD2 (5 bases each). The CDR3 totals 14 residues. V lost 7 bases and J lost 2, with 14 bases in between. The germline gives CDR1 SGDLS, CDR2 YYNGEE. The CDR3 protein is CASQPLGTTDTQYF. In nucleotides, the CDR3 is TGTGCCAGCCAACCCCTGGGGACCACAGATACGCAGTATTTT. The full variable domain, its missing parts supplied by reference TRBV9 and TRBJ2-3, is DSGVTQTPKHLITATGQRVTLRCSPRSGDLSVYWYQQSLDQGLQFLIQYYNGEERAKGNILERFSAQQFPDLHSELNLSSLELGDSALYFCASQPLGTTDTQYFGPGTRLTVL.

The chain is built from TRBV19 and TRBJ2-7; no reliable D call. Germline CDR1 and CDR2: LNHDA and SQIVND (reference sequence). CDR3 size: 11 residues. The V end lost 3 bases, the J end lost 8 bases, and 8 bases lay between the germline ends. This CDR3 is CASSMDRKQYF. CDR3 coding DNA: TGTGCCAGTAGTATGGACCGCAAGCAGTACTTC.

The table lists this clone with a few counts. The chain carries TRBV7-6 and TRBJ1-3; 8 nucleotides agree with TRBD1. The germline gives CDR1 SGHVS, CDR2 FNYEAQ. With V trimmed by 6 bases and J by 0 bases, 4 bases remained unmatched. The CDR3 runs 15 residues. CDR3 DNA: TGTGCCAGCAGAGGGACAGGCCACTCTGGAAACACCATATATTTT. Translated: CASRGTGHSGNTIYF.

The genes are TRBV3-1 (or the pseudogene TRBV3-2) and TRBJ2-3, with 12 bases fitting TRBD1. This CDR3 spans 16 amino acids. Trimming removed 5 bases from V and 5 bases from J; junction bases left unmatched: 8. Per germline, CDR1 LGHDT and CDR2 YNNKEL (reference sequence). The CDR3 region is CASSYPGTGGLDTQYF. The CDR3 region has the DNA TGTGCCAGCAGCTACCCCGGGACAGGGGGCTTAGATACGCAGTATTTT.

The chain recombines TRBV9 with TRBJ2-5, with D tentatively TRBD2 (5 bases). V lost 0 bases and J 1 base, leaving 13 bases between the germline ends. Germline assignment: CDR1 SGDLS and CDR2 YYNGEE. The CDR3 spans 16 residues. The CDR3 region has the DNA TGTGCCAGCAGCGTAGCTGTTGGGAGAACCCAAGAGACCCAGTACTTC. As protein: CASSVAVGRTQETQYF.

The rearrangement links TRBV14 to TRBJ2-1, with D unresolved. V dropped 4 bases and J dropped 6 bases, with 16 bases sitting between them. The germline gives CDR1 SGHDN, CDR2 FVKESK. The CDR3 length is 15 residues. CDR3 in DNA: TGTGCCAGCAGCCCCCGTTCCTACCCTATCAATGAGCAGTTCTTC. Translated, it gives CASSPRSYPINEQFF.

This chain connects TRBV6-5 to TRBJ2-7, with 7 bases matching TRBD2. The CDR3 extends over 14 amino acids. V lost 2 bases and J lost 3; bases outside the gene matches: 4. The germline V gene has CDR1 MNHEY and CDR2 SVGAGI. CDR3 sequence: CASSYGLADYEQYF. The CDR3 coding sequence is TGTGCCAGCAGTTACGGTCTAGCGGACTACGAGCAGTACTTC.

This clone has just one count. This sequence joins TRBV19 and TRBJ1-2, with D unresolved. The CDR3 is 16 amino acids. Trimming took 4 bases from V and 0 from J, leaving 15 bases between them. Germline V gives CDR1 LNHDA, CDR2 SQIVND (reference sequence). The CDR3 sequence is CASSTHSLRTNYGYTF. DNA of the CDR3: TGTGCCAGTAGTACCCACTCATTGCGGACTAACTATGGCTACACCTTC.